This passage covers 17 T cell receptor beta chains from one sample sequenced in a study of human T cells and chemical hapten exposure. One entry per CDR3 protein, called by TCRdb with MiXCR from the RACE reads. Of 300,000 to 400,000 distinct CDR3 sequences in the sample, around 7% are singletons; the top ten hold approximately 8.9%. The time point here: patch test 1, 2 weeks after DPC sensitization. Regarding treatment: therapeutic diphenylcyclopropenone sensitization with weekly scalp DPC. The sequences come from whole blood, collected in connection with sensitization to the hapten diphenylcyclopropenone (DPC). These receptors all stem from a young woman with alopecia areata. Some clones in this sample may be carry-over from other donors' samples.

The table lists this clonotype with many counts. The CDR3 sequence is CASSLPRAGDTQYF. Here the CDR3 DNA reads TGTGCCAGCAGCCTCCCCAGGGCGGGAGATACGCAGTATTTT. This chain links TRBV7-3 with TRBJ2-3, with D perhaps given as TRBD1 or TRBD2 (5 bases each). V was pared by 5 bases and J by 5 bases, with 14 bases between. The CDR3 covers 14 residues. The germline CDR1 and CDR2 sequences are SGHTA and FQGTGA.

This chain uses TRBV5-1 with TRBJ2-5, with 8 nucleotides matching TRBD1. The CDR3 consists of 16 residues. The V gene end was trimmed by 2 bases and the J gene end by 1 base; junction bases not matched to a gene: 7. The V gene's germline CDR1 is SGHRS and CDR2 YFSETQ. The CDR3 sequence: CASSFGDRGRQETQYF. Here the CDR3 DNA reads TGCGCCAGCAGCTTCGGCGACAGGGGTCGCCAAGAGACCCAGTACTTC. The complete variable domain, with remaining parts taken from reference TRBV5-1 and TRBJ2-5, reads KAGVTQTPRYLIKTRGQQVTLSCSPISGHRSVSWYQQTPGQGLQFLFEYFSETQRNKGNFPGRFSGRQFSNSRSEMNVSTLELGDSALYLCASSFGDRGRQETQYFGPGTRLLVL.

This clonotype was counted between two and nine times. The chain combines TRBV6-2 or TRBV6-3 with TRBJ1-1; tentatively, D is TRBD1 (5 bases). The germline V and J ends were trimmed by 5 bases and 5 bases, with 18 bases remaining between them. The CDR3 has 15 residues. Germline loops: CDR1 MNHEY, CDR2 SVGEGT. The CDR3: CASSPISDRGTEAFF. The CDR3 bases are TGTGCCAGCAGTCCTATATCCGACAGAGGTACTGAAGCTTTCTTT.

The CDR3 loop reads CASSLRTATSPLHF. The CDR3 nucleotides are TGTGCCAGCAGCTTAAGGACGGCTACCTCACCCCTCCACTTT. The chain combines TRBV3-1 with TRBJ1-6; D not resolved. Germline V CDR1 and CDR2: LGHDT, YNNKEL (reference sequence). This CDR3 is built from 14 residues. V was trimmed by 5 bases and J by 10 bases, leaving 15 bases between them.

This clonotype was seen many times. V is TRBV18 and J is TRBJ2-3; D unresolved. The CDR3 extends over 14 amino acids. Trimming shortened V by 6 bases and J by 0 bases, and 10 bases separated the two germline ends. Germline V lookup: CDR1 KGHSH, CDR2 LQKENI. The CDR3 is CASSPRRSTDTQYF. DNA of the CDR3: TGTGCCAGCTCCCCGCGCCGAAGCACAGATACGCAGTATTTT.

This clonotype has more than one count but fewer than ten. The chain carries TRBV7-2 and TRBJ2-2; D not certain. Trimming removed 4 bases from V and 6 bases from J, with 9 bases in between. Germline-derived CDR1 and CDR2 are SGHTA and FQGNSA. There are 13 residues in the CDR3. The CDR3 loop reads CASSSRRSGELFF. In DNA, the CDR3 is TGTGCCAGCAGCTCCAGACGTTCCGGGGAGCTGTTTTTT. The complete variable domain, with remaining parts taken from reference TRBV7-2 and TRBJ2-2, reads GAGVSQSPSNKVTEKGKDVELRCDPISGHTALYWYRQSLGQGLEFLIYFQGNSAPDKSGLPSDRFSAERTGGSVSTLTIQRTQQEDSAVYLCASSSRRSGELFFGEGSRLTVL.

The chain couples TRBV27 to TRBJ1-6, with TRBD1 matching over 10 bases. CDR1 MNHEY and CDR2 SMNVEV come from the germline V gene (reference sequence). V trimming: 4 bases; J trimming: 7 bases; junction bases outside the gene matches: 7. The CDR3 contains 16 residues. CDR3 bases: TGTGCCAGCAGTTCATTTGGGGGACAGGGGAATTCACCCCTCCACTTT. Encoded protein: CASSSFGGQGNSPLHF.

J is TRBJ1-5 and V is TRBV7-2, with D possibly matching TRBD1 (5 bases). Germline V gene sequence: CDR1 SGHTA, CDR2 FQGNSA. The CDR3 contains 16 residues. V was trimmed by 0 bases and J by 0 bases, leaving 9 bases between them. The DNA for the CDR3 is TGTGCCAGCAGCTTAGCGACAGACTATAGCAATCAGCCCCAGCATTTT. Its translation is CASSLATDYSNQPQHF.

This clonotype has just a few counts. The chain couples TRBV12-3 or TRBV12-4 to TRBJ2-3; 12 bases map to TRBD2. The CDR3 spans 15 residues. V lost 6 bases and J lost 2; bases outside the gene matches: 3. The CDR3 coding sequence is TGTGCCAGCAGGCGGACTAGCGGGACCACAGATACGCAGTATTTT. This codes for CASRRTSGTTDTQYF.

This clonotype has a handful of counts. The chain joins TRBV9 to TRBJ2-1; 7 nucleotides match TRBD2. Germline assignment: CDR1 SGDLS and CDR2 YYNGEE. This CDR3 spans 16 amino acids. The V gene end was trimmed by 2 bases and the J gene end by 6 bases; junction bases not matched to a gene: 11. The CDR3 region is CASSVSIRRGINEQFF. The CDR3 region has the DNA TGTGCCAGCAGCGTGAGTATTCGGCGGGGGATCAATGAGCAGTTCTTC.

The chain joins TRBV6-2 or TRBV6-3 to TRBJ2-3; D might be TRBD1 or TRBD2, each matching 5 bases. The CDR3 spans 16 residues. Trimming took off 4 bases at V and 4 bases at J, with 18 bases between the two ends. Germline loops: CDR1 MNHEY, CDR2 SVGEGT. CDR3 bases: TGTGCCAGCAGTTCCCCCCGTGGGGGAAGGGCAGATACGCAGTATTTT. This codes for CASSSPRGGRADTQYF.

V usage is TRBV6-5 and J usage is TRBJ1-2; 9 bases fit TRBD1. J gave up 6 bases and V 5 bases, and 13 bases lay outside the gene matches. This CDR3 is 16 amino acids long. Germline-derived CDR1 and CDR2 are MNHEY and SVGAGI. The CDR3 coding sequence is TGTGCCAGCAGTCCCCGGGACAGGGAGTACTTGAATGGCTACACCTTC. Protein sequence: CASSPRDREYLNGYTF.

This clonotype has just a few counts. The V and J genes are TRBV5-4 and TRBJ2-1; D gene ambiguous. Trimming pared 7 bases from V and 1 base from J, leaving 18 bases between. The CDR3 runs to 16 residues. In germline, CDR1 is SGHNT, CDR2 YYREEE (reference sequence). CDR3 in amino acids: CASCRDSAVSYNEQFF. CDR3 nucleotide sequence: TGTGCCAGCTGTCGCGACTCCGCCGTGTCCTACAATGAGCAGTTCTTC.

This clonotype was recorded at least ten times. V and J are TRBV7-9 and TRBJ2-1, with D unresolved. The V end was cut by 4 bases, the J end by 0 bases, with 7 bases between. CDR1 and CDR2 (germline): SEHNR, FQNEAQ (reference sequence). The CDR3 loop spans 14 amino acids. This chain's CDR3 is CASSSSLSYNEQFF. The CDR3 bases are TGTGCCAGCAGCTCTTCCCTCTCCTACAATGAGCAGTTCTTC.

The chain is built from TRBV5-1 and TRBJ1-4; 8 positions agree with TRBD1. The ends lost 7 bases at V and 8 bases at J; junction bases unmatched: 10. This CDR3 is built from 14 residues. Germline V gene data show CDR1 as SGHRS and CDR2 as YFSETQ. The CDR3 DNA reads TGCGCCAGCGGGGGGACAGGCGAGTCGGAAAAACTGTTTTTT. Residues: CASGGTGESEKLFF.

This chain connects TRBV12-3 or TRBV12-4 to TRBJ1-2; weak D call: TRBD1 (6 bases). The CDR3 contains 13 residues. V was cut by 7 bases and J by 3 bases, with 12 bases left in between. The CDR3 coding sequence is TGTGCCAGCACCCCTCAGGGGCACTATGGCTACACCTTC. Amino acids: CASTPQGHYGYTF.

This clonotype was detected many times. The chain combines TRBV12-3 or TRBV12-4 with TRBJ2-3; D possibly corresponds to TRBD2 (5 bases). This CDR3 contains 15 residues. V lost 6 bases and J lost 4, with 17 bases in between. CDR3 amino acids: CASSSRGKEADTQYF. CDR3 bases: TGTGCCAGCAGCTCGAGAGGGAAGGAAGCAGATACGCAGTATTTT.